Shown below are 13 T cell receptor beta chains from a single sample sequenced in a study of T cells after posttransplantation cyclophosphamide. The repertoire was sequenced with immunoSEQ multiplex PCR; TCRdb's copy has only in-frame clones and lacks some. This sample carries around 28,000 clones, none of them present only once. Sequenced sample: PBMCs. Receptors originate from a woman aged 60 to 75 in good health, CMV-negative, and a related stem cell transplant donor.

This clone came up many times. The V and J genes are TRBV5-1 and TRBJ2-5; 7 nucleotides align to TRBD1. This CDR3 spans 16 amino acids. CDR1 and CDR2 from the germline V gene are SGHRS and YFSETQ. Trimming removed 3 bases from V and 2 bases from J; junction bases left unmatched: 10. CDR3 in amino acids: CASSSFFRDRQETQYF. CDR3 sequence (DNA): TGCGCCAGCAGCTCGTTCTTCCGGGACAGACAAGAGACCCAGTACTTC.

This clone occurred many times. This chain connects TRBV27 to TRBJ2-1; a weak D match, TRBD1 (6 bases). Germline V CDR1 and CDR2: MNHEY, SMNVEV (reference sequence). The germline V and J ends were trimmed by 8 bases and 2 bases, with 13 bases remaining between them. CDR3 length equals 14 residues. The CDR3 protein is CASQGGIAYNEQFF. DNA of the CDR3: TGTGCCAGCCAAGGGGGAATTGCCTACAATGAGCAGTTCTTC.

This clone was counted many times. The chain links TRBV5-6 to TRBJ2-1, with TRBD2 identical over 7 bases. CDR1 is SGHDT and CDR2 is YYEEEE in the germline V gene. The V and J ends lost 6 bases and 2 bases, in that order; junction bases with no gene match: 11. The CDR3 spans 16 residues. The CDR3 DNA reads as TGTGCCAGCACCCCCCTGGGTGGGGGGGCCTACAATGAGCAGTTCTTC. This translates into CASTPLGGGAYNEQFF.

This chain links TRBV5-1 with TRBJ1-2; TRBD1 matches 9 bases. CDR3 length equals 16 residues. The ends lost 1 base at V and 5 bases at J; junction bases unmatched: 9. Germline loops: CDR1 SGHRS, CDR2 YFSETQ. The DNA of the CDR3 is TGCGCCAGCAGCTTGTCCGTGGGACAGGGAAGTTATGGCTACACCTTC. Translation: CASSLSVGQGSYGYTF.

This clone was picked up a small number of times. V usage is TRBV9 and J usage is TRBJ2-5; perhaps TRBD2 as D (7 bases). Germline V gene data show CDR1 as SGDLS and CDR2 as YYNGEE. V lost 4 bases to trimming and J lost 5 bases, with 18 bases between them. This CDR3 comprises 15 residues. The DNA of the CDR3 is TGTGCCAGCAGCCCTCTTTACGGGGGGCCTGAGACCCAGTACTTC. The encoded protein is CASSPLYGGPETQYF.

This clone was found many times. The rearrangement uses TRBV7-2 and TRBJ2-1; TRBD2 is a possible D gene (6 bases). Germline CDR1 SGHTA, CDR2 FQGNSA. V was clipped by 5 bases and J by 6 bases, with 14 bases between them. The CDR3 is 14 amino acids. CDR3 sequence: CASSRVAVGNEQFF. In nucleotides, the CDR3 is TGTGCCAGCAGCCGTGTAGCGGTAGGCAATGAGCAGTTCTTC.

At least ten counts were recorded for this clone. Written as DNA, the CDR3 is TGTGCCACCAGCAGACCTGACAGGGAGAGAGCTTTCTTT. This translates into CATSRPDRERAFF. The chain links TRBV15 to TRBJ1-1; TRBD1 agrees at 7 bases. CDR3 length: 13 residues. With V trimmed by 2 bases and J by 10 bases, 7 bases remained unmatched. Per germline, CDR1 LNHNV and CDR2 YYDKDF (reference sequence).

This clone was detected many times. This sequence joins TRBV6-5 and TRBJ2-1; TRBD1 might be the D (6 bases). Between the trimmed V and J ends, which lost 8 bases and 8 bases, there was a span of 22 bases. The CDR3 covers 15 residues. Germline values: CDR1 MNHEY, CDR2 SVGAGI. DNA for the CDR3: TGTGCCAGCTCACGGGGACAACTTGTAATGGATGAGCAGTTCTTC. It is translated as CASSRGQLVMDEQFF.

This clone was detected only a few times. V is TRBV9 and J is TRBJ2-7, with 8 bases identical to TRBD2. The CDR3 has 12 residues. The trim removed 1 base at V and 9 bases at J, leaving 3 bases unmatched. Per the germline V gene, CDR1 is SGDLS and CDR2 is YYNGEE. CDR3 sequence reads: CASSVSGGVQYF. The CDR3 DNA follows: TGTGCCAGCAGCGTATCGGGGGGGGTGCAGTACTTC.

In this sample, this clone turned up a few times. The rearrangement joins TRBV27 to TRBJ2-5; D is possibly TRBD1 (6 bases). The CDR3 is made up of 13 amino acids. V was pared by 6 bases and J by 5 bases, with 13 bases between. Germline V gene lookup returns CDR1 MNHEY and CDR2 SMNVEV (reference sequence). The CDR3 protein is CASRQQGRETQYF. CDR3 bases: TGTGCCAGCAGACAACAGGGCCGGGAGACCCAGTACTTC.

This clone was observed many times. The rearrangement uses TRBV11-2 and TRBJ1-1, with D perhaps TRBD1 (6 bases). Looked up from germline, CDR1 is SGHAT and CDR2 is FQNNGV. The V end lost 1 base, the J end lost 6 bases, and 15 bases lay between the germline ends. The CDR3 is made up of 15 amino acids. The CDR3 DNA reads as TGTGCCAGCAGCTTAGGACAGGCTAGATCCGCTGAAGCTTTCTTT. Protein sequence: CASSLGQARSAEAFF.

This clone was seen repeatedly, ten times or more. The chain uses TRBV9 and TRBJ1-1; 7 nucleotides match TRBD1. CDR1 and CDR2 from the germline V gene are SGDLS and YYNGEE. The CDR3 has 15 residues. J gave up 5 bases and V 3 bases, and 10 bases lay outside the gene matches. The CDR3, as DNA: TGTGCCAGCAGCGCCAGACAGGGCAGAACGACTGAAGCTTTCTTT. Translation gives CASSARQGRTTEAFF.

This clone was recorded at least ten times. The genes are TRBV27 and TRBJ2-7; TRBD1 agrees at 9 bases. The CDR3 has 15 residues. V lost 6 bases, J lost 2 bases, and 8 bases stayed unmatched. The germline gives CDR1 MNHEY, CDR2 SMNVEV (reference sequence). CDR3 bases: TGTGCCAGCAGGCCTTGGACAGGGGTTGCCTACGAGCAGTACTTC. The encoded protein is CASRPWTGVAYEQYF.